The clone carrying this T cell receptor beta chain has a handful of counts. What it recognizes is unknown. Time point denoted: newly diagnosed GD, antithyroid drugs for less than 3 months. PBMCs provided the RNA from which the TCR library was made. Graves' disease diagnoses used American Thyroid Association guidelines. V lost 10 bases and J 4 bases, leaving 16 bases between the germline ends. The CDR3 spans 13 residues. Germline lookup yields CDR1 ENHRY and CDR2 SYGVKD. These data belong to a study of regulatory T cells in long-lasting Graves disease. Study context: Antithyroid drug exposure in newly diagnosed Graves' patients had lasted under 3 months.

Study results and caveats: Persistent disease was characterized by preferential usage of TRBV28, TRBJ1-2 and TRBJ2-5. Less diverse TCR repertoires were seen in persistent Graves' patients than in newly diagnosed ones.

Arm-PCR of CDR3 regions with iRepertoire HTBI primers generated TCR beta libraries. Each CDR3 protein gets one entry after TCRdb re-called the multiplex PCR reads with MiXCR. The sample lists 200,000 to 300,000 distinct CDR3 sequences; around 21% were seen once. V and J are TRBV10-3 and TRBJ2-5; TRBD2 might be the D (6 bases). The source was peripheral blood mononuclear cells (PBMCs), collected at new diagnosis, from a patient treated with antithyroid drugs. This receptor was identified in a female donor with Graves disease. In DNA form, the CDR3 reads TGTGCCAGCTTGAGCGGGTCAGGAGAGACCCAGTACTTC. Its translation is CASLSGSGETQYF.